Judged by abundance, the clone carrying this T cell receptor (beta chain) is medium-sized. Each CDR3 protein is one row after TCRdb ran MiXCR on the reads. The sample has 6,500 to 9,500 distinct CDR3 sequences; more than 20% are singletons. CDR1 is LGHNT, CDR2 FRNRAP, per germline. CDR3 length: 13 amino acids. Trimming pared 2 bases from V and 4 bases from J, leaving 6 bases between. This specimen comes from a study of lung T cells in sarcoidosis with Löfgren's syndrome. Sequencing was performed on CD4+ T cells from bronchoalveolar lavage fluid. V and J are TRBV12-5 and TRBJ2-1; D not certain. This TCR was sampled from a human donor with sarcoidosis (Löfgren's syndrome or another form), or a control subject (not recorded which). Here the CDR3 DNA reads TGTGCTAGTGGTTTGCCCCCTTACAATGAGCAGTTCTTC. Residues: CASGLPPYNEQFF.